The following is a T cell receptor (beta chain) sequence with its context. Other DNA sequences within the sample encode an identical CDR3. These data come from a study of blood T cell repertoires in COVID-19. In the study overall: Italy, Spain and the United States were the sources of the convalescent and acute COVID-19 samples. T cells, B-cell-depleted T cells, or PBMCs supplied cDNA or gDNA.

The table came from immunoSEQ multiplex PCR; TCRdb's copy has only in-frame clones and leaves some out. The table lists over 60,000 clones, about 88% of them singletons, with roughly 2.7% in the top ten. Material for sequencing was peripheral blood. This clonotype was sampled from a man aged 70 or older with active or convalescent COVID-19.

Here the CDR3 reads CASSLNSETQYF. The DNA for the CDR3 is TGCGCCAGCAGCTTGAATTCTGAGACCCAGTACTTC. The rearrangement uses TRBV5-1 and TRBJ2-5; the D is unclear. The CDR3 is 12 amino acids. The ends were cut back, 1 base at V and 5 bases at J, with 6 bases in the middle. Germline CDR1 and CDR2: SGHRS and YFSETQ.